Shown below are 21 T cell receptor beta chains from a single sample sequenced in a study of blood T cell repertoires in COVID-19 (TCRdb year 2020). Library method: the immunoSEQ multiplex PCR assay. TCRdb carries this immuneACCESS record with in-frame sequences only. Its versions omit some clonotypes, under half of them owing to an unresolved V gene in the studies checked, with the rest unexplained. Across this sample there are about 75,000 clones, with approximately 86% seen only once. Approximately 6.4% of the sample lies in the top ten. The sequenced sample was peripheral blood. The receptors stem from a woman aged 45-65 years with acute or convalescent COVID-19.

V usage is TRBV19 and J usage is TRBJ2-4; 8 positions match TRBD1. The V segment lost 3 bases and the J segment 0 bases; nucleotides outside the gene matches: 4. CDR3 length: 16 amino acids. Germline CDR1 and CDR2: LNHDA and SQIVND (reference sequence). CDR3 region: CASSISGGVAKNIQYF. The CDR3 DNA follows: TGTGCCAGTAGTATCTCAGGGGGCGTAGCCAAAAACATTCAGTACTTC.

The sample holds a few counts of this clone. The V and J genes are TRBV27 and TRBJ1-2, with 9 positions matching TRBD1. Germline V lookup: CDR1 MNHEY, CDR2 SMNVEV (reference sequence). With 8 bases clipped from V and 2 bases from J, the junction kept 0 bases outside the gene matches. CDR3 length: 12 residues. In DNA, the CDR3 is TGTGCCAGCGGACAGGGGAACTATGGCTACACCTTC. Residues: CASGQGNYGYTF.

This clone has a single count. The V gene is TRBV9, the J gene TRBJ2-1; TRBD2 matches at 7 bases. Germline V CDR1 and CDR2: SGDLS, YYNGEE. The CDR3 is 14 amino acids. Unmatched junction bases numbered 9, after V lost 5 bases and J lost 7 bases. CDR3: CASRPGGGENEQFF. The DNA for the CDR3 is TGTGCCAGCAGGCCAGGTGGGGGGGAGAATGAGCAGTTCTTC.

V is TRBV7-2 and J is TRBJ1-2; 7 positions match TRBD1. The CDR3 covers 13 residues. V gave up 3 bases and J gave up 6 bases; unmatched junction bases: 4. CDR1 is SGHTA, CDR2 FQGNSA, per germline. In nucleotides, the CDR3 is TGTGCCAGCAGCTTGGGACAGAGAAATGGCTACACCTTC. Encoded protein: CASSLGQRNGYTF.

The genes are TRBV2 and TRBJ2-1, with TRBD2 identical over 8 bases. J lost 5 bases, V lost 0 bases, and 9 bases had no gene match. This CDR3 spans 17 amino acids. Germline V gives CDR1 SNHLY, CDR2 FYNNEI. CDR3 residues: CASSEAGSGRGNNEQFF. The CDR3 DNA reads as TGTGCCAGCAGTGAAGCCGGGAGCGGGAGAGGAAACAATGAGCAGTTCTTC.

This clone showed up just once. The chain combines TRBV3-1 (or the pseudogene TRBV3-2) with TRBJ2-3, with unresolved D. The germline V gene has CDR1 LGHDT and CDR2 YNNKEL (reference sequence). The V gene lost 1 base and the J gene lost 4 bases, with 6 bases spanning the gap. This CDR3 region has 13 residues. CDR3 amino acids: CASSQVEADTQYF. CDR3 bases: TGTGCCAGCAGCCAAGTAGAGGCAGATACGCAGTATTTT.

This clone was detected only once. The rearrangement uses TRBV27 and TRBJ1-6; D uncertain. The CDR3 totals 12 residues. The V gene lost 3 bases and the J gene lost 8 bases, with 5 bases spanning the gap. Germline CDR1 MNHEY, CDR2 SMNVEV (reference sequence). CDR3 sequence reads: CASSFGDSPLHF. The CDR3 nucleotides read TGTGCCAGCAGTTTCGGAGATTCACCCCTCCACTTT.

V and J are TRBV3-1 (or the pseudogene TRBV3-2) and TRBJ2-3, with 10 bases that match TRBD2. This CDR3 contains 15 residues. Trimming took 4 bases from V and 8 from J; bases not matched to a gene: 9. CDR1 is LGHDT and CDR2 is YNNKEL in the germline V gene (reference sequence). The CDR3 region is CASSPESGRVGTQYF. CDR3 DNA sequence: TGTGCCAGCAGCCCCGAGAGCGGGAGGGTTGGTACGCAGTATTTT.

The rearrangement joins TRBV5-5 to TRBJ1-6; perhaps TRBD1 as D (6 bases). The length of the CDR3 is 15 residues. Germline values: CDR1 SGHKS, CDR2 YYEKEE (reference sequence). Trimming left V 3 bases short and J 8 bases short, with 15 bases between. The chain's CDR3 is CASSWGQGRDSPLHF. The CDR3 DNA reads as TGTGCCAGCAGCTGGGGCCAGGGGAGGGATTCACCCCTCCACTTT. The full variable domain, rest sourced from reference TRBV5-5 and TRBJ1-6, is DAGVTQSPTHLIKTRGQQVTLRCSPISGHKSVSWYQQVLGQGPQFIFQYYEKEERGRGNFPDRFSARQFPNYSSELNVNALLLGDSALYLCASSWGQGRDSPLHFGNGTRLTVT.

CDR3 DNA: TGTGCCAGCAGTGCTGGGACTTCCTACAATGAGCAGTTCTTC. Translated, it gives CASSAGTSYNEQFF. This sequence joins TRBV27 and TRBJ2-1, with D possibly matching TRBD2 (6 bases). Germline CDR1 is MNHEY and CDR2 is SMNVEV (reference sequence). This CDR3 is 14 amino acids long. Trimming pared 5 bases from V and 1 base from J, leaving 9 bases between.

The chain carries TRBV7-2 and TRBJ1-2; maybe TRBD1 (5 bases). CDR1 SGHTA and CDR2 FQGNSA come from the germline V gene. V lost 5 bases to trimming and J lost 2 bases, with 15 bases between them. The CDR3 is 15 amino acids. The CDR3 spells CASSTVGRSNYGYTF. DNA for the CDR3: TGTGCCAGCAGCACGGTGGGGCGGTCCAACTATGGCTACACCTTC.

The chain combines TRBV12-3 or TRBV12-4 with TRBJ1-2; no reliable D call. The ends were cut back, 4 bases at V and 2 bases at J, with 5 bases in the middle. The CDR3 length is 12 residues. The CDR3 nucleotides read TGTGCCAGCAGTTGGGAGAACTATGGCTACACCTTC. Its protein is CASSWENYGYTF.

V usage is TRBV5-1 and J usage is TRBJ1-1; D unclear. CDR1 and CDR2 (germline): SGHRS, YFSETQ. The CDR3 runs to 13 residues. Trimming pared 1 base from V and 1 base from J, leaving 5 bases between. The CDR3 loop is CASSLKQNTEAFF. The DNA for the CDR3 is TGCGCCAGCAGCTTGAAACAGAACACTGAAGCTTTCTTT.

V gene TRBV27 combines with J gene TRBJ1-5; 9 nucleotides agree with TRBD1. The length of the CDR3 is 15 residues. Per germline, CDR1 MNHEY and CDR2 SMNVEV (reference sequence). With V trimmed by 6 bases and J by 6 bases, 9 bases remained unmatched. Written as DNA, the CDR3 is TGTGCCAGCAGAAGGACAGGGGCGGGGGGTCAGCCCCAGCATTTT. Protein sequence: CASRRTGAGGQPQHF.

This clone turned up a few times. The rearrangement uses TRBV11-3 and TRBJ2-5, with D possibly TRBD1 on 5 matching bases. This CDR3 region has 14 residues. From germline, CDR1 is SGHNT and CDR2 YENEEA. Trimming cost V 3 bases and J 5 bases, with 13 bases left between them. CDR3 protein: CASSLCRVWETQYF. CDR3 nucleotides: TGTGCCAGCAGCTTGTGCAGGGTGTGGGAGACCCAGTACTTC. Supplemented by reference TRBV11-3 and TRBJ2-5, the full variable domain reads EAGVVQSPRYKIIEKKQPVAFWCNPISGHNTLYWYLQNLGQGPELLIRYENEEAVDDSQLPKDRFSAERLKGVDSTLKIQPAELGDSAVYLCASSLCRVWETQYFGPGTRLLVL.

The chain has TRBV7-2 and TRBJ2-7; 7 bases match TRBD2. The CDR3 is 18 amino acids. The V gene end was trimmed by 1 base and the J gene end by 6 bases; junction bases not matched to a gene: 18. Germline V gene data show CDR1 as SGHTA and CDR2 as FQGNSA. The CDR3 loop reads CASSLDHPPQRGPCEQYF. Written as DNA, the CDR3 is TGTGCCAGCAGCTTAGATCACCCCCCCCAGCGGGGTCCGTGCGAGCAGTACTTC.

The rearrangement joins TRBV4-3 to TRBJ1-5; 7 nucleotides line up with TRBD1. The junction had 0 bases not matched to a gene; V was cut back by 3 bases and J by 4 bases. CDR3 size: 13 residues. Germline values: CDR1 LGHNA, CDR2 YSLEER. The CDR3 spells CASSQDRNQPQHF. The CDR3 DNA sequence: TGCGCCAGCAGCCAGGACAGGAATCAGCCCCAGCATTTT.

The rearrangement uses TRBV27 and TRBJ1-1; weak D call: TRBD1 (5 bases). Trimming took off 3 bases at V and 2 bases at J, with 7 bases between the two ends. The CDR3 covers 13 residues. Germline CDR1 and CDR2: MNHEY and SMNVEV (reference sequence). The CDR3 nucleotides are TGTGCCAGCAGTTTTACAGGAAACACTGAAGCTTTCTTT. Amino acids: CASSFTGNTEAFF.

In nucleotides, the CDR3 is TGTGCCAGCACGGGGGACCCCCGTTCTGGGGCCAACGTCCTGACTTTC. It specifies CASTGDPRSGANVLTF. This chain connects TRBV25-1 to TRBJ2-6; TRBD2 might be the D (6 bases). From germline, CDR1 is MGHDK and CDR2 SYGVNS. This CDR3 comprises 16 residues. The V end was cut by 7 bases, the J end by 1 base, with 14 bases between.

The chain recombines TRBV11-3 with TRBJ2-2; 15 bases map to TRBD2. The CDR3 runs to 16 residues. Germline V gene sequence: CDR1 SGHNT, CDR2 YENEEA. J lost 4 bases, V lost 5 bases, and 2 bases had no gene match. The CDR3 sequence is CASSTGLAGGTGELFF. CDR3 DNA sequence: TGTGCCAGCAGCACGGGACTAGCGGGAGGCACCGGGGAGCTGTTTTTT. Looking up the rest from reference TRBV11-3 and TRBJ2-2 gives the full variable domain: EAGVVQSPRYKIIEKKQPVAFWCNPISGHNTLYWYLQNLGQGPELLIRYENEEAVDDSQLPKDRFSAERLKGVDSTLKIQPAELGDSAVYLCASSTGLAGGTGELFFGEGSRLTVL.

DNA of the CDR3: TGTGCCAGCAGCTACGGTGCGGGAGCTTACACAGATACGCAGTATTTT. As protein: CASSYGAGAYTDTQYF. The chain uses TRBV7-9 and TRBJ2-3, with TRBD2 matching 7 bases. The trim removed 4 bases at V and 2 bases at J, leaving 9 bases unmatched. Germline assignment: CDR1 SEHNR and CDR2 FQNEAQ (reference sequence). The CDR3 totals 16 residues.